The next 21 T cell receptor beta chains were all read from a single sample in a study of identical twins. A single record per CDR3 protein comes from TCRdb applying MiXCR to the 5' RACE reads. The repertoire holds a few hundred thousand distinct CDR3 sequences, with 20% to 25% as singletons. The sample was also linked to a second study, of T cells expressing NK-cell markers.

Specimen: CD4+ T cells sorted from blood. These receptors originate from a woman aged 18 to 35 in good health.

The rearrangement links TRBV20-1 to TRBJ2-3; D is unresolved. Trimming cost V 8 bases and J 2 bases, with 14 bases left between them. Germline loops: CDR1 DFQATT, CDR2 SNEGSKA (reference sequence). This CDR3 has 13 amino acids. CDR3 residues: CSPIWPYTDTQYF. DNA for the CDR3: TGCAGTCCAATATGGCCTTACACAGATACGCAGTATTTT.

This clonotype was counted between two and nine times. V gene TRBV20-1 combines with J gene TRBJ2-1, with 8 bases matching TRBD2. The CDR3 is 14 residues long. The germline V gene has CDR1 DFQATT and CDR2 SNEGSKA (reference sequence). The V gene end was trimmed by 6 bases and the J gene end by 8 bases; junction bases not matched to a gene: 12. The CDR3 DNA follows: TGCAGTGCCCGCCCGGGGGGGGCGTGGGATGAGCAGTTCTTC. This encodes CSARPGGAWDEQFF.

The CDR3 DNA is TGTGCCAGCAGTTTAACGAGACTAGGCCATGAGCAGTTCTTC. Its protein product is CASSLTRLGHEQFF. V gene TRBV12-3 or TRBV12-4 combines with J gene TRBJ2-1; possibly TRBD2 for D (6 bases). Trimming stripped 2 bases from V and 8 bases from J, with 13 bases between. The CDR3 length is 14 residues.

This clonotype showed up just a few times. This chain joins TRBV12-3 or TRBV12-4 and TRBJ1-2; possible D gene TRBD1, 5 bases. The CDR3 consists of 15 residues. Trimming took off 3 bases at V and 6 bases at J, with 17 bases between the two ends. The CDR3 sequence: CASSLGTGTAHGYTF. DNA for the CDR3: TGTGCCAGCAGTTTGGGGACCGGGACTGCTCATGGCTACACCTTC.

This clonotype was picked up many times. This chain connects TRBV5-1 to TRBJ2-1; either TRBD1 or TRBD2 may fit D (5 bases each). Germline V gives CDR1 SGHRS, CDR2 YFSETQ. The CDR3 is 12 residues long. V dropped 1 base and J dropped 8 bases, with 7 bases sitting between them. CDR3 coding DNA: TGCGCCAGCAGCTTGATGGGGGATGAGCAGTTCTTC. Translating gives CASSLMGDEQFF. Complete variable domain (other parts from reference TRBV5-1 and TRBJ2-1): KAGVTQTPRYLIKTRGQQVTLSCSPISGHRSVSWYQQTPGQGLQFLFEYFSETQRNKGNFPGRFSGRQFSNSRSEMNVSTLELGDSALYLCASSLMGDEQFFGPGTRLTVL.

The rearrangement uses TRBV6-5 and TRBJ2-7; no reliable D call. Germline V gene data show CDR1 as MNHEY and CDR2 as SVGAGI. Trimming removed 0 bases at V and 5 bases at J, with 14 bases between. The CDR3 extends over 15 amino acids. Written as DNA, the CDR3 is TGTGCCAGCAGTTACTCGTATAAGGCCGTCCACGAGCAGTACTTC. Amino acid sequence: CASSYSYKAVHEQYF.

J is TRBJ2-5 and V is TRBV7-3, with 10 positions matching TRBD2. This CDR3 has 15 residues. V was clipped by 2 bases and J by 2 bases; unmatched bases: 2. Germline CDR1 reads SGHTA; CDR2 reads FQGTGA. The CDR3 is CASSLGLAEQETQYF. The CDR3 region has the DNA TGTGCCAGCAGCTTAGGACTAGCGGAACAAGAGACCCAGTACTTC.

This clonotype was seen only a few times. The chain couples TRBV7-9 to TRBJ1-2, with a tentative D call TRBD1 (5 bases). Between the trimmed V and J ends, which lost 3 bases and 3 bases, there was a span of 8 bases. CDR3 length equals 13 residues. CDR1 and CDR2 (germline): SEHNR, FQNEAQ (reference sequence). The CDR3 loop reads CASSFQGYYGYTF. As DNA, the CDR3 is TGTGCCAGCAGCTTCCAGGGATACTATGGCTACACCTTC.

This chain connects TRBV20-1 to TRBJ2-2, with D perhaps matching TRBD2 (5 bases). Between the trimmed V and J ends, which lost 2 bases and 3 bases, there was a span of 13 bases. The germline CDR1 and CDR2 sequences are DFQATT and SNEGSKA (reference sequence). The CDR3 extends over 15 amino acids. CDR3 residues: CSARRGRADTGELFF. CDR3 coding DNA: TGCAGTGCTAGACGTGGGAGAGCCGACACCGGGGAGCTGTTTTTT.

The rearrangement joins TRBV20-1 to TRBJ1-6; 8 bases line up with TRBD1. The CDR3 has 14 amino acids. Germline V gives CDR1 DFQATT, CDR2 SNEGSKA (reference sequence). Trimming at V came to 1 base and at J to 7 bases, leaving 3 bases not matched to a gene. The DNA of the CDR3 is TGCAGTGCTAGAGGCAGGGGGCTCAATTCACCCCTCCACTTT. Protein product: CSARGRGLNSPLHF.

V and J are TRBV12-3 or TRBV12-4 and TRBJ1-5; D is uncertain. This CDR3 has 13 amino acids. V gave up 4 bases and J gave up 2 bases, with 6 bases separating them. Here the CDR3 DNA reads TGTGCCAGCAGTTCGTATCGCAATCAGCCCCAGCATTTT. Protein: CASSSYRNQPQHF.

This clonotype was seen a few times. The V gene is TRBV12-3 or TRBV12-4, the J gene TRBJ2-1; 8 bases line up with TRBD2. V dropped 7 bases and J dropped 4; count of bases not matched to a gene: 12. CDR3 length: 16 residues. This chain's CDR3 is CASNLLRGGGYNEQFF. The CDR3 DNA reads TGTGCCAGCAACCTACTTCGGGGGGGCGGGTACAATGAGCAGTTCTTC.

The V call is TRBV2, the J call TRBJ2-1, with 10 positions matching TRBD2. Germline CDR1 is SNHLY and CDR2 is FYNNEI. V dropped 6 bases and J dropped 2; count of bases not matched to a gene: 4. This CDR3 contains 15 residues. CDR3 sequence: CASRVTSGAYNEQFF. CDR3 nucleotide sequence: TGTGCCAGCAGAGTTACTAGCGGGGCCTACAATGAGCAGTTCTTC.

This clonotype came up many times. The chain carries TRBV7-6 and TRBJ2-3, with 7 bases aligning to TRBD1. The CDR3 runs 13 residues. The V segment lost 2 bases and the J segment 5 bases; nucleotides outside the gene matches: 1. Germline-derived CDR1 and CDR2 are SGHVS and FNYEAQ. This chain's CDR3 is CASSLTGEDTQYF. CDR3 sequence (DNA): TGTGCCAGCAGCTTAACAGGGGAAGATACGCAGTATTTT.

This clonotype was detected a few times. The V and J genes are TRBV9 and TRBJ1-1; no clear D gene. Trimming left V 1 base short and J 5 bases short, with 9 bases between. The CDR3 has 13 amino acids. CDR1 and CDR2 from the germline V gene are SGDLS and YYNGEE. Here the CDR3 reads CASSVRVRTEAFF. The DNA of the CDR3 is TGTGCCAGCAGCGTACGGGTTAGAACTGAAGCTTTCTTT.

This clonotype showed up just a few times. This chain links TRBV6-1 with TRBJ2-2, with 8 bases aligning to TRBD2. The CDR3 consists of 15 residues. From germline, CDR1 is MNHNS and CDR2 SASEGT. V trimming: 7 bases; J trimming: 6 bases; junction bases outside the gene matches: 10. The CDR3 here is CASNLRRGEPGELFF. In nucleotides, the CDR3 is TGTGCCAGCAATCTGCGGCGGGGGGAACCCGGGGAGCTGTTTTTT.

The sample holds many counts of this clonotype. A read error is possible here, since a much larger clone lies one base away. CDR3 protein: CASSLRQNTEAFF. The CDR3 nucleotides are TGTGCCAGCAGCTTACGGCAGAACACTGAAGCTTTCTTT. The V and J genes are TRBV7-9 and TRBJ1-1; D is unclear. Deletions cut 2 bases from V and 1 base from J, with 5 bases between. Germline CDR1 is SEHNR and CDR2 is FQNEAQ (reference sequence). This CDR3 contains 13 residues.

The chain couples TRBV6-1 to TRBJ2-7; D might be TRBD1 (6 bases). Germline assignment: CDR1 MNHNS and CDR2 SASEGT. Trimming removed 2 bases from V and 3 bases from J, with 14 bases in between. There are 15 residues in the CDR3. The CDR3 bases are TGTGCCAGCAGTGAATTGGACAGAGATCTCTACGAGCAGTACTTC. Residues: CASSELDRDLYEQYF.

This clonotype was detected only once. The chain recombines TRBV2 with TRBJ2-5; D gene ambiguous. The CDR3 consists of 13 residues. Germline-derived CDR1 and CDR2 are SNHLY and FYNNEI. The V end was cut by 4 bases, the J end by 2 bases, with 8 bases between. The CDR3 sequence: CASSVFRQETQYF. The CDR3 bases are TGTGCCAGCAGTGTCTTCAGGCAAGAGACCCAGTACTTC.

This clonotype showed up many times. The chain is built from TRBV7-8 and TRBJ1-5; D is ambiguous. Germline CDR1 is SGHVS and CDR2 is FQNEAQ. This CDR3 has 15 residues. Trimming took 0 bases from V and 9 from J, leaving 15 bases between them. The CDR3 loop is CASSLAERGMLPQHF. The DNA for the CDR3 is TGTGCCAGCAGCTTAGCGGAGCGCGGCATGTTGCCCCAGCATTTT.

V is TRBV2 and J is TRBJ1-5; D gene unclear. Germline V gives CDR1 SNHLY, CDR2 FYNNEI. V was cut by 8 bases and J by 1 base, with 12 bases left in between. The CDR3 sequence is 14 residues long. CDR3 amino acids: CASARVTSNQPQHF. DNA for the CDR3: TGTGCCAGCGCAAGGGTAACAAGCAATCAGCCCCAGCATTTT.